These T cell receptor beta chains were read from a single sample in a study of yellow fever vaccine responses in identical twins. TCRdb used MiXCR to reprocess the RT-PCR reads, holding one entry per CDR3 protein. This repertoire shows about 18,000 distinct CDR3 sequences, about 61% found once; its top ten account for roughly 8%. The material sequenced was T cells from blood (PBMCs), unsorted or a sorted subset (not recorded which), taken before or after yellow fever vaccination (not recorded which). The receptors were gathered from a woman aged 18-29 years who received the yellow fever vaccine. The CDR3 runs from the conserved cysteine through the conserved F or W. Each record gives: CDR3 length, D gene, V gene, J gene, clone size, CDR3 DNA, CDR3 protein. A D gene is named only where the DNA matches it firmly. Some rows mark clone size as missing; the rest say once, few, many or name a class of expanded clone.

cdr3_length: 13
d_call: NA
v_call: TRBV12-3/TRBV12-4
j_call: TRBJ1-6
clone_size: NA
cdr3_nt: TGTGCCAGCAGTTTAGGGACGGGCCTCCTTCTCCACTTT
cdr3_aa: CASSLGTGLLLHF

cdr3_length: 14
d_call: NA
v_call: TRBV5-1
j_call: TRBJ1-1
clone_size: NA
cdr3_nt: TGCGCCAGCAGCCCACGAGGGATCCGCACTGAAGCTTTCTTT
cdr3_aa: CASSPRGIRTEAFF

cdr3_length: 13
d_call: NA
v_call: TRBV19
j_call: TRBJ1-5
clone_size: NA
cdr3_nt: TGTGCCAGTAGTTCCGCACCCAATCAGCCCCAGCATTTT
cdr3_aa: CASSSAPNQPQHF

cdr3_length: 12
d_call: NA
v_call: TRBV25-1
j_call: TRBJ2-1
clone_size: NA
cdr3_nt: TGTGCCAGCAGTAACCGAGCCAATGAGCAGTTCTTC
cdr3_aa: CASSNRANEQFF

cdr3_length: 15
d_call: NA
v_call: TRBV11-3
j_call: TRBJ2-1
clone_size: NA
cdr3_nt: TGTGCCAGCAGCTTAGGGTGGAGCGGTCTGAATGAGCAGTTCTTC
cdr3_aa: CASSLGWSGLNEQFF

cdr3_length: 16
d_call: TRBD1
v_call: TRBV20-1
j_call: TRBJ1-5
clone_size: once
cdr3_nt: TGCAGTGCTAGTAGCGGGACAGGCTATAGCAATCAGCCCCAGCATTTT
cdr3_aa: CSASSGTGYSNQPQHF

cdr3_length: 13
d_call: NA
v_call: TRBV7-6
j_call: TRBJ2-5
clone_size: NA
cdr3_nt: TGTGCCAGCAGCTCCCAGGGGTTGGAGACCCAGTACTTC
cdr3_aa: CASSSQGLETQYF

cdr3_length: 13
d_call: NA
v_call: TRBV19
j_call: TRBJ1-1
clone_size: few
cdr3_nt: TGTGCCAGTGTGACAAACATGAACACTGAAGCTTTCTTT
cdr3_aa: CASVTNMNTEAFF

cdr3_length: 15
d_call: NA
v_call: TRBV7-8
j_call: TRBJ2-5
clone_size: NA
cdr3_nt: TGTGCCAGCAGCTCTGAGGGTTTTCGCCGAGAGACCCAGTACTTC
cdr3_aa: CASSSEGFRRETQYF

cdr3_length: 15
d_call: TRBD2
v_call: TRBV7-3
j_call: TRBJ2-1
clone_size: NA
cdr3_nt: TGTGCCAGCAGCCCCTTGGCGGGAGGGTTTGGTGAGCAGTTCTTC
cdr3_aa: CASSPLAGGFGEQFF

cdr3_length: 13
d_call: NA
v_call: TRBV4-2
j_call: TRBJ2-5
clone_size: once
cdr3_nt: TGTGCCAGCAGCAAGCCGCCAGGGGAGACCCAGTACTTC
cdr3_aa: CASSKPPGETQYF

cdr3_length: 13
d_call: NA
v_call: TRBV12-3/TRBV12-4
j_call: TRBJ1-1
clone_size: NA
cdr3_nt: TGTGCCAGCAGTTTGAACGGGAACACTGAAGCTTTCTTT
cdr3_aa: CASSLNGNTEAFF

cdr3_length: 17
d_call: TRBD2
v_call: TRBV28
j_call: TRBJ2-7
clone_size: few
cdr3_nt: TGTGCCAGCAGTTCCCACCATATGAAGCGGGAGGGCTACGAGCAGTACTTC
cdr3_aa: CASSSHHMKREGYEQYF

cdr3_length: 14
d_call: TRBD2
v_call: TRBV20-1
j_call: TRBJ2-5
clone_size: few
cdr3_nt: TGCAGTGCTAGAGATGCTAGCGGCCAAGAGACCCAGTACTTC
cdr3_aa: CSARDASGQETQYF

cdr3_length: 15
d_call: NA
v_call: TRBV11-1
j_call: TRBJ1-4
clone_size: few
cdr3_nt: TGTGCCAGCAGCTCGAACAGGGATACTAATGAAAAACTGTTTTTT
cdr3_aa: CASSSNRDTNEKLFF

cdr3_length: 16
d_call: TRBD2
v_call: TRBV4-1
j_call: TRBJ2-5
clone_size: NA
cdr3_nt: TGCGCCAGCAGCCAAGATCGGCGGGGGGGCGGAGAGACCCAGTACTTC
cdr3_aa: CASSQDRRGGGETQYF

cdr3_length: 13
d_call: NA
v_call: TRBV2
j_call: TRBJ1-1
clone_size: few
cdr3_nt: TGTGCCAGCAGTGCCCTGACGTCTACTGAAGCTTTCTTT
cdr3_aa: CASSALTSTEAFF

cdr3_length: 11
d_call: NA
v_call: TRBV7-3
j_call: TRBJ2-2
clone_size: NA
cdr3_nt: TGTGCCAGCCCGCGGGGCGGGGAGCTGTTTTTT
cdr3_aa: CASPRGGELFF

cdr3_length: 13
d_call: NA
v_call: TRBV2
j_call: TRBJ1-2
clone_size: few
cdr3_nt: TGTGCCAGAAGTTCCGGACCCGATAGGGGCTACACCTTC
cdr3_aa: CARSSGPDRGYTF

cdr3_length: 16
d_call: NA
v_call: TRBV18
j_call: TRBJ1-1
clone_size: NA
cdr3_nt: TGTGCCAGCTCACCACCCCAGGGATCGATGAACACTGAAGCTTTCTTT
cdr3_aa: CASSPPQGSMNTEAFF

cdr3_length: 15
d_call: NA
v_call: TRBV11-3
j_call: TRBJ2-1
clone_size: few
cdr3_nt: TGTGCCAGCAGCCCAGACAGGAGCTCCTACAATGAGCAGTTCTTC
cdr3_aa: CASSPDRSSYNEQFF

cdr3_length: 16
d_call: NA
v_call: TRBV3-1
j_call: TRBJ1-1
clone_size: NA
cdr3_nt: TGTGCCAGCAGCCAAGGTGGGGTATGGGGGAACACTGAAGCTTTCTTT
cdr3_aa: CASSQGGVWGNTEAFF

cdr3_length: 16
d_call: NA
v_call: TRBV6-1
j_call: TRBJ2-2
clone_size: NA
cdr3_nt: TGTGCCAGCAGCAGGGACTCCGTCCCTACCACCGGGGAGCTGTTTTTT
cdr3_aa: CASSRDSVPTTGELFF

cdr3_length: 15
d_call: TRBD2
v_call: TRBV11-2
j_call: TRBJ2-2
clone_size: NA
cdr3_nt: TGTGCCAGCAGCTTAGTTCTAGCGGGAACCGGGGAGCTGTTTTTT
cdr3_aa: CASSLVLAGTGELFF

cdr3_length: 12
d_call: NA
v_call: TRBV29-1
j_call: TRBJ2-7
clone_size: NA
cdr3_nt: TGCAGCGTTCTAGGACAGTCCTACGAGCAGTACTTC
cdr3_aa: CSVLGQSYEQYF

cdr3_length: 12
d_call: NA
v_call: TRBV6-1
j_call: TRBJ2-1
clone_size: NA
cdr3_nt: TGTGCCAGCAGCCTCGAATACAATGAGCAGTTCTTC
cdr3_aa: CASSLEYNEQFF

cdr3_length: 14
d_call: NA
v_call: TRBV5-5
j_call: TRBJ2-3
clone_size: NA
cdr3_nt: TGTGCCAGCAGCTTGGCAGGCCGGACAGATACGCAGTATTTT
cdr3_aa: CASSLAGRTDTQYF

cdr3_length: 16
d_call: NA
v_call: TRBV27
j_call: TRBJ2-7
clone_size: NA
cdr3_nt: TGTGCCAGCAGTCCTCATACCGGGACTGCCTACTACGAGCAGTACTTC
cdr3_aa: CASSPHTGTAYYEQYF

cdr3_length: 16
d_call: TRBD2
v_call: TRBV6-1
j_call: TRBJ2-2
clone_size: NA
cdr3_nt: TGTGCCAGCAGTGAACAGACTAGCGGAAACACCGGGGAGCTGTTTTTT
cdr3_aa: CASSEQTSGNTGELFF

cdr3_length: 13
d_call: NA
v_call: TRBV5-1
j_call: TRBJ1-1
clone_size: NA
cdr3_nt: TGCGCCAGCAGCCCCTTGACAGCCACTGAAGCTTTCTTT
cdr3_aa: CASSPLTATEAFF

cdr3_length: 16
d_call: TRBD2
v_call: TRBV11-3
j_call: TRBJ2-1
clone_size: few
cdr3_nt: TGTGCCAGCAGCTTAGAGATTAGCGGGGGGATCAATGAGCAGTTCTTC
cdr3_aa: CASSLEISGGINEQFF